This T cell receptor beta chain was recovered during a study of early T cells in non-severe SARS-CoV-2 infection. Study overall: The input, bulk RNA from unsorted whole blood, was sequenced, and chains were unpaired. Study-level points and caveats: VDJdb matching, biased toward anti-spike CD8 responses, missed private and CD4 specificities.

This clonotype came up a few times. The antigen remains unidentified. Germline-derived CDR1 and CDR2 are MNHGY and SVAAGI. With 9 bases clipped from V and 2 bases from J, the junction kept 4 bases outside the gene matches. CDR3 length: 12 amino acids. Unique molecular identifiers were added to individual cDNA molecules. Each CDR3 protein is one row after TCRdb ran MiXCR on the 5' RACE reads. The sample consists of 99,000 or so distinct CDR3 sequences, 16% of them appearing once. This chain links TRBV6-9 with TRBJ2-7; TRBD1 matches 7 bases. This receptor was identified in an adult who was a healthcare worker with PCR-confirmed SARS-CoV-2 infection or an uninfected control (not recorded which). The source material was whole blood. The CDR3 loop is CASQGQTYEQYF. CDR3 in DNA: TGTGCCAGTCAGGGACAGACCTACGAGCAGTACTTC.